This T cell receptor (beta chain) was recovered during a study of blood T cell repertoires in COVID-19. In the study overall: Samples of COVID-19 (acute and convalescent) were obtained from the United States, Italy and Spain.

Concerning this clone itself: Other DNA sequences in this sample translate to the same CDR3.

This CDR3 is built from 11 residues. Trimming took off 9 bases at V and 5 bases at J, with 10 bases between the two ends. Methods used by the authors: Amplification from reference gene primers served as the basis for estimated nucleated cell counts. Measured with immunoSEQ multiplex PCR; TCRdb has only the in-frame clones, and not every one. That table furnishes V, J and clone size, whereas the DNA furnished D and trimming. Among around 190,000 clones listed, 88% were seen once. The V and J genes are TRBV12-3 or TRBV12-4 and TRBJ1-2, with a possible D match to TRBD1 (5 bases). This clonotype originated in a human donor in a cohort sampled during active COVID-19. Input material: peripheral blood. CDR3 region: CASSQGYGYTF. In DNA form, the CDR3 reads TGTGCCAGTAGTCAGGGTTATGGCTACACCTTC.